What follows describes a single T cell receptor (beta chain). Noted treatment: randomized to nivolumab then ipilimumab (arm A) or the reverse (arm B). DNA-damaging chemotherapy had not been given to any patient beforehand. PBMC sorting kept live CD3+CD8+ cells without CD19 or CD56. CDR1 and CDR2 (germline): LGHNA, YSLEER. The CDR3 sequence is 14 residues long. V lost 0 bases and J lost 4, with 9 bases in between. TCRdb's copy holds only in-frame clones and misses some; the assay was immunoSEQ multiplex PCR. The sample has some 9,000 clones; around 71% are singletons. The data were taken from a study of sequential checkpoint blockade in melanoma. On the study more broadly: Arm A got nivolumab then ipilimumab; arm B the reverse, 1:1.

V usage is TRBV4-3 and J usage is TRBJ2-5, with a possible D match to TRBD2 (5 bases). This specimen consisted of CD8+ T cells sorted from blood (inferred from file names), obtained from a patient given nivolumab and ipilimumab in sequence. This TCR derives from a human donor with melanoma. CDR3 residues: CASSQERVGETQYF. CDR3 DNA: TGCGCCAGCAGCCAAGAGAGGGTCGGAGAGACCCAGTACTTC.